The entry below describes one T cell receptor (beta chain). Its specificity is unknown. A single record per CDR3 protein comes from TCRdb applying MiXCR to the 5' RACE reads. Among some 900,000 distinct CDR3 sequences listed, around an eighth were seen once. This sample was taken from a study of identical twins. Findings and limits, study-wide: Models underestimated TCR alpha sharing (out-of-frame) in monozygotic twins.

In germline, CDR1 is MNHNS, CDR2 SASEGT. The CDR3 has 15 amino acids. Trimming removed 5 bases at V and 0 bases at J, with 11 bases between. The same specimen was also included in a second study, on yellow fever vaccine responses in identical twins.

The V and J genes are TRBV6-1 and TRBJ1-5, with D perhaps matching TRBD1 (5 bases). The TCR sequence derives from a woman aged 18-30 years in good health. The source material was PBMCs. The CDR3 region is CASSPNRYSNQPQHF. The CDR3, as DNA: TGTGCCAGCAGTCCCAACAGGTATAGCAATCAGCCCCAGCATTTT.